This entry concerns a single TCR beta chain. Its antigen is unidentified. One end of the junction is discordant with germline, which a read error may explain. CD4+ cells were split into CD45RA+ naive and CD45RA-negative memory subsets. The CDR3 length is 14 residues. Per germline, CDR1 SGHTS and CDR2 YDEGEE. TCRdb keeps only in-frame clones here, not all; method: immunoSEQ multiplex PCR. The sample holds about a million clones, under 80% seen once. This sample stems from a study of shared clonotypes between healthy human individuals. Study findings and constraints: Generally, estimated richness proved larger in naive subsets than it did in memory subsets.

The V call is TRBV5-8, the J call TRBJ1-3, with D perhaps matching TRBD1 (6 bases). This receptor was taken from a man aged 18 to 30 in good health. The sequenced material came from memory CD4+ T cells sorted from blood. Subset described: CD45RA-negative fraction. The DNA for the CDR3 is TGTGCCAGCAGTCGAGACAGGACCCGAAACGCCATATATTTT. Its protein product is CASSRDRTRNAIYF.